The next 19 T cell receptor beta chains were all read from a single sample in a study of T cell clones after liver transplantation. Sequenced by immunoSEQ multiplex PCR; TCRdb stores in-frame clones only, minus some. The sample consists of 90,000 to 120,000 clones, approximately 78% of them appearing once. The sample in question was CD4+ T cells from blood, obtained before liver transplant. The receptors derive from a human donor who received a liver transplant.

This rearrangement joins TRBV2 to TRBJ2-4; the D gene is possibly TRBD2 (6 bases). Germline V gene sequence: CDR1 SNHLY, CDR2 FYNNEI. Deletions cut 3 bases from V and 8 bases from J, with 11 bases between. The CDR3 is 13 amino acids. CDR3 region: CASSEQPGDIQYF. CDR3 bases: TGTGCCAGCAGTGAGCAGCCGGGGGACATTCAGTACTTC.

The chain joins TRBV9 to TRBJ2-7, with 9 bases that match TRBD1. CDR3 length: 14 amino acids. Germline values: CDR1 SGDLS, CDR2 YYNGEE. The trim removed 4 bases at V and 2 bases at J, leaving 4 bases unmatched. The CDR3 region has the DNA TGTGCCAGCAGCATGGGACAGGGCCCCTACGAGCAGTACTTC. The encoded protein is CASSMGQGPYEQYF.

The chain links TRBV5-6 to TRBJ2-2; D not resolved. V was cut by 0 bases and J by 3 bases, with 6 bases left in between. The CDR3 loop spans 14 amino acids. From germline, CDR1 is SGHDT and CDR2 YYEEEE. CDR3: CASSLGWDTGELFF. The CDR3 DNA follows: TGTGCCAGCAGCTTGGGCTGGGACACCGGGGAGCTGTTTTTT. Full variable domain (remainder filled in from reference TRBV5-6 and TRBJ2-2): DAGVTQSPTHLIKTRGQQVTLRCSPKSGHDTVSWYQQALGQGPQFIFQYYEEEERQRGNFPDRFSGHQFPNYSSELNVNALLLGDSALYLCASSLGWDTGELFFGEGSRLTVL.

A few counts support this clone. The V call is TRBV4-1, the J call TRBJ2-3; D gene ambiguous. The CDR3 contains 14 residues. Looked up from germline, CDR1 is MGHRA and CDR2 is YSYEKL. The ends were cut back, 4 bases at V and 2 bases at J, with 10 bases in the middle. This chain's CDR3 is CASSRRQVTDTQYF. For the CDR3, the DNA is TGCGCCAGCAGCCGTCGCCAAGTCACAGATACGCAGTATTTT.

The rearrangement uses TRBV19 and TRBJ1-5; D gene ambiguous. In germline, CDR1 is LNHDA, CDR2 SQIVND (reference sequence). The V end lost 7 bases, the J end lost 6 bases, and 13 bases lay between the germline ends. The CDR3 consists of 13 residues. CDR3 region: CASTYGIGQPQHF. CDR3 nucleotide sequence: TGTGCCAGTACGTACGGGATAGGTCAGCCCCAGCATTTT.

The chain couples TRBV5-6 to TRBJ1-1; D is uncertain. The length of the CDR3 is 15 residues. Germline CDR1 SGHDT, CDR2 YYEEEE. With 2 bases removed from V and 1 base from J, the gap between germline ends came to 12 bases. In nucleotides, the CDR3 is TGTGCCAGCAGCTTCAATTCGAGGCGGAACACTGAAGCTTTCTTT. Its translation: CASSFNSRRNTEAFF.

This chain uses TRBV18 with TRBJ1-1; unclear D gene. Deletions cut 4 bases from V and 4 bases from J, with 13 bases between. This CDR3 contains 14 residues. Germline lookup yields CDR1 KGHSH and CDR2 LQKENI. CDR3 region: CASSLAGGGTEAFF. CDR3 coding DNA: TGTGCCAGCTCACTTGCCGGTGGTGGCACTGAAGCTTTCTTT.

The genes are TRBV15 and TRBJ2-1; 8 nucleotides line up with TRBD1. This CDR3 region has 18 residues. Unmatched junction bases numbered 11, after V lost 0 bases and J lost 4 bases. Germline V lookup: CDR1 LNHNV, CDR2 YYDKDF (reference sequence). The CDR3 reads CATSRDTGPGQGYNEQFF. For the CDR3, the DNA is TGTGCCACCAGCAGAGATACTGGTCCAGGACAGGGATACAATGAGCAGTTCTTC. The whole variable domain, filled in from reference TRBV15 and TRBJ2-1, reads DAMVIQNPRYQVTQFGKPVTLSCSQTLNHNVMYWYQQKSSQAPKLLFHYYDKDFNNEADTPDNFQSRRPNTSFCFLDIRSPGLGDTAMYLCATSRDTGPGQGYNEQFFGPGTRLTVL.

The chain uses TRBV5-1 and TRBJ2-2; possible D gene TRBD2, 6 bases. V lost 6 bases and J 7 bases, leaving 22 bases between the germline ends. Germline CDR1 and CDR2: SGHRS and YFSETQ. CDR3 length equals 16 residues. CDR3 loop: CASTPRRDSESGELFF. The CDR3 DNA follows: TGCGCCAGCACCCCTCGGAGGGACTCGGAGAGCGGGGAGCTGTTTTTT.

V usage is TRBV6-6 and J usage is TRBJ1-3; D call uncertain. Trimming removed 6 bases at V and 1 base at J, with 10 bases between. Germline V CDR1 and CDR2: MNHNY, SVGAGI (reference sequence). This CDR3 spans 14 amino acids. CDR3 amino acids: CASRDVRSGNTIYF. The CDR3 DNA is TGTGCCAGCAGGGACGTACGGTCTGGAAACACCATATATTTT.

This clone showed up just once. The CDR3, as DNA: TGTGCCAGCAGTGAACGGGGCGACAGGGGTAGGACTGAAGCTTTCTTT. Amino acids: CASSERGDRGRTEAFF. This chain joins TRBV2 and TRBJ1-1; 8 bases fit TRBD1. The CDR3 has 16 amino acids. V shed 2 bases and J 5 bases; nucleotides not matched to a gene: 10. Germline CDR1 SNHLY, CDR2 FYNNEI.

The rearrangement links TRBV5-8 to TRBJ2-1; TRBD1 is a possible D gene (6 bases). Trimming removed 6 bases from V and 2 bases from J, with 12 bases in between. The V gene's germline CDR1 is SGHTS and CDR2 YDEGEE. The CDR3 loop spans 14 amino acids. The CDR3 region is CASTDRSPYNEQFF. For the CDR3, the DNA is TGTGCCAGCACCGACAGGAGCCCCTACAATGAGCAGTTCTTC.

The genes are TRBV20-1 and TRBJ2-1, with D unclear. CDR1 is DFQATT and CDR2 is SNEGSKA in the germline V gene (reference sequence). The CDR3 totals 11 residues. V was pared by 6 bases and J by 11 bases, with 14 bases between. CDR3 sequence reads: CSAPAGRQQFF. The DNA of the CDR3 is TGCAGTGCGCCCGCAGGACGGCAGCAGTTCTTC.

This rearrangement joins TRBV4-1 to TRBJ2-7; D call uncertain. The germline gives CDR1 MGHRA, CDR2 YSYEKL. Trimming took 4 bases from V and 2 from J, leaving 15 bases between them. CDR3 size: 15 residues. The CDR3 bases are TGCGCCAGCAGCCTCGGAAATCACCAACCCTACGAGCAGTACTTC. Encoded protein: CASSLGNHQPYEQYF.

V is TRBV4-2 and J is TRBJ1-1; possibly TRBD1 for D (6 bases). The CDR3 loop spans 16 amino acids. Germline loops: CDR1 LGHNA, CDR2 YNFKEQ. Between the trimmed V and J ends, which lost 4 bases and 9 bases, there was a span of 24 bases. The CDR3 protein is CASSLVKQGALTKAFF. Written as DNA, the CDR3 is TGTGCCAGCAGCCTGGTAAAACAGGGAGCTCTGACTAAAGCTTTCTTT.

The V gene is TRBV9, the J gene TRBJ2-2; 9 positions agree with TRBD1. This CDR3 has 16 amino acids. Germline values: CDR1 SGDLS, CDR2 YYNGEE. With V trimmed by 3 bases and J by 0 bases, 3 bases remained unmatched. As DNA, the CDR3 is TGTGCCAGCAGCGGACAGGGGGGAACGAACACCGGGGAGCTGTTTTTT. Residues: CASSGQGGTNTGELFF.

The chain is built from TRBV6-1 and TRBJ1-5, with D unresolved. The CDR3 is made up of 15 amino acids. Germline V gene lookup returns CDR1 MNHNS and CDR2 SASEGT. Trimming left V 5 bases short and J 2 bases short, with 13 bases between. DNA of the CDR3: TGTGCCAGCAGTCGGGATCCTATGGGCAATCAGCCCCAGCATTTT. Its translation is CASSRDPMGNQPQHF.

The chain links TRBV18 to TRBJ2-1; 14 positions agree with TRBD2. Germline V gene sequence: CDR1 KGHSH, CDR2 LQKENI. Unmatched junction bases numbered 6, after V lost 6 bases and J lost 8 bases. This CDR3 is built from 15 residues. In DNA, the CDR3 is TGTGCCAGCTCCGGGACTAGCGGGAGTTTAGATGAGCAGTTCTTC. Its protein is CASSGTSGSLDEQFF.

The table lists this clone with a count of one. The sample carries other DNA sequences with the same CDR3. V and J are TRBV5-1 and TRBJ1-1, with 7 bases identical to TRBD1. The junction had 1 base not matched to a gene; V was cut back by 2 bases and J by 3 bases. Per germline, CDR1 SGHRS and CDR2 YFSETQ. CDR3 length equals 13 residues. CDR3 residues: CASSLQGYTEAFF. The CDR3 DNA sequence: TGCGCCAGCAGCTTACAGGGGTACACTGAAGCTTTCTTT.